This TCR beta chain is drawn from a study of cytomegalovirus exposure and HLA in healthy donors. Study-level background: The approximately 120 validation repertoires used the same platform as the 550 to 750 first-cohort repertoires, a later analysis reported.

Study-wide results and limits: The study recorded 160 or so TCR beta chains that were cytomegalovirus-associated.

This clone was detected a few times. The antigen remains undetermined. The CDR3 covers 12 residues. The germline CDR1 and CDR2 sequences are MNHNY and SVGAGI (reference sequence). Trimming stripped 4 bases from V and 2 bases from J, with 5 bases between. This table comes from immunoSEQ multiplex PCR, and its TCRdb copy is limited to in-frame clones, with some not included. The table shows some 150,000 clones, with about 86% occurring only once. This sequence originates from a woman aged 25 to 39 in good health and CMV-seronegative. This chain links TRBV6-6 with TRBJ1-2, with D possibly TRBD1 on 5 matching bases. Sequencing used PBMCs. The DNA for the CDR3 is TGTGCCAGCAGTTCAGGGAACTATGGCTACACCTTC. It encodes CASSSGNYGYTF.